Each of the 21 T cell receptor beta chains below was sequenced from the same sample in a study of beta chain features in type 1 diabetes (dated by TCRdb to the late 2010s). The library was produced with the immunoSEQ multiplex PCR assay. The entire isolated RNA was reverse transcribed using the High Capacity cDNA Reverse Transcription Kit, and thus expressed TCRB transcripts were sequenced. The table comes from immuneACCESS by way of TCRdb, which keeps in-frame sequences with V and J called. Part of the clones is missing from these tables; in studies checked, under half for an unresolved V gene and the rest for unknown reasons. In this sample the table shows 310,000 or so clones, roughly 8% of which occur a single time. The biggest ten clones account for less than 0.45% of the sample. Sequenced: central memory CD4+ T cells from blood. These receptors originate from a woman under 30 in good health.

The rearrangement joins TRBV27 to TRBJ2-7; D gene uncertain. The length of the CDR3 is 15 residues. Trimming shortened V by 4 bases and J by 5 bases, and 18 bases separated the two germline ends. CDR1 MNHEY and CDR2 SMNVEV come from the germline V gene (reference sequence). The CDR3 DNA reads TGTGCCAGCAGTTCCCCTGCCCGAACCCTAAACGAGCAGTACTTC. Translating gives CASSSPARTLNEQYF.

The genes are TRBV5-4 and TRBJ2-1, with 8 bases identical to TRBD2. In germline, CDR1 is SGHNT, CDR2 YYREEE (reference sequence). The J segment lost 5 bases and the V segment lost 2 bases, leaving 6 bases of the junction unmatched. The CDR3 covers 15 residues. The DNA for the CDR3 is TGTGCCAGCAGCTTAGCGGGAGTGTTGGACAATGAGCAGTTCTTC. It is translated as CASSLAGVLDNEQFF.

A few counts support this clone. The chain joins TRBV27 to TRBJ2-7, with 11 bases that match TRBD1. The J segment lost 3 bases and the V segment lost 6 bases, leaving 7 bases of the junction unmatched. Per the germline V gene, CDR1 is MNHEY and CDR2 is SMNVEV (reference sequence). CDR3 length: 15 residues. This CDR3 reads CASRKPGTGGYEQYF. The CDR3 DNA reads as TGTGCCAGCAGAAAACCCGGGACAGGGGGCTACGAGCAGTACTTC.

The chain links TRBV2 to TRBJ1-6; TRBD1 is a possible D gene (5 bases). The CDR3 covers 13 residues. Germline V CDR1 and CDR2: SNHLY, FYNNEI. Trimming left V 3 bases short and J 11 bases short, with 11 bases between. The CDR3 DNA reads TGTGCCAGCAGTGATAACAGGATGACACCCCTCCACTTT. Residues: CASSDNRMTPLHF.

A remark on this clone: A far larger clone lies a single base away; this is likely a read error. Other DNA sequences in the same sample also yield this CDR3. This chain joins TRBV7-9 and TRBJ1-5; D gene uncertain. This CDR3 region has 13 residues. V shed 1 base and J shed 1 base, with 2 bases lying between them. The germline V gene has CDR1 SEHNR and CDR2 FQNEAQ (reference sequence). As DNA, the CDR3 is TGTGCCAGCAGCTTAGAGAGCAATCAGCCCCAGCATTTT. Translated: CASSLESNQPQHF.

This clone was counted between two and nine times. The identical CDR3 is also encoded by other nucleotide sequences in the sample. CDR3 loop: CASSPRGSSYEQYF. In DNA form, the CDR3 reads TGTGCCAGCTCACCCAGAGGGAGCTCCTACGAGCAGTACTTC. The V and J genes are TRBV18 and TRBJ2-7, with a weak D call TRBD2 (5 bases). V was cut by 3 bases and J by 0 bases, with 9 bases left in between. The CDR3 contains 14 residues. Germline loops: CDR1 KGHSH, CDR2 LQKENI.

The chain carries TRBV28 and TRBJ1-4; TRBD1 is a possible D gene (5 bases). Trimming removed 5 bases at V and 8 bases at J, with 12 bases between. This CDR3 comprises 13 residues. CDR1 MDHEN and CDR2 SYDVKM come from the germline V gene. CDR3 sequence (DNA): TGTGCCAGCAGTCCCGGACAATGGGAAAAACTGTTTTTT. The encoded protein is CASSPGQWEKLFF.

This chain uses TRBV18 with TRBJ2-1; 14 nucleotides align to TRBD2. After removal of 0 bases from V and 5 bases from J, the junction contained 3 bases not matched to a gene. The length of the CDR3 is 17 residues. Looked up from germline, CDR1 is KGHSH and CDR2 is LQKENI. The CDR3 region is CASSPPGLAGGNNEQFF. The CDR3 coding sequence is TGTGCCAGCTCACCACCCGGACTAGCGGGAGGAAACAATGAGCAGTTCTTC. Filled out from reference TRBV18 and TRBJ2-1, the complete variable domain reads NAGVMQNPRHLVRRRGQEARLRCSPMKGHSHVYWYRQLPEEGLKFMVYLQKENIIDESGMPKERFSAEFPKEGPSILRIQQVVRGDSAAYFCASSPPGLAGGNNEQFFGPGTRLTVL.

V gene TRBV6-1 combines with J gene TRBJ2-3, with D maybe TRBD2 (6 bases). The germline V gene has CDR1 MNHNS and CDR2 SASEGT. The CDR3 extends over 13 amino acids. Deletions cut 8 bases from V and 7 bases from J, with 16 bases between. The CDR3 sequence is CASDVPGAYTQYF. CDR3 bases: TGTGCCAGCGACGTTCCGGGAGCGTATACGCAGTATTTT.

This clone occurred many times. This chain links TRBV18 with TRBJ2-4; D perhaps matches TRBD2 (6 bases). The CDR3 runs 14 residues. V dropped 4 bases and J dropped 4 bases, with 11 bases sitting between them. Germline V lookup: CDR1 KGHSH, CDR2 LQKENI. The CDR3 coding sequence is TGTGCCAGCTCACTGGCCCGGGAGAAAAACATTCAGTACTTC. As protein: CASSLAREKNIQYF.

This clone occurred a few times. The chain uses TRBV29-1 and TRBJ1-5, with D tentatively TRBD1 (6 bases). Trimming took off 2 bases at V and 0 bases at J, with 8 bases between the two ends. This CDR3 is 14 amino acids long. The germline V gene has CDR1 SQVTM and CDR2 ANQGSEA. CDR3 sequence (DNA): TGCAGCGTTGAAACAGGGCATAGCAATCAGCCCCAGCATTTT. This sequence encodes CSVETGHSNQPQHF.

The V call is TRBV28, the J call TRBJ2-5; D is uncertain. Per the germline V gene, CDR1 is MDHEN and CDR2 is SYDVKM. Trimming cost V 5 bases and J 0 bases, with 7 bases left between them. The CDR3 contains 13 residues. The CDR3 is CASSDIYQETQYF. The DNA of the CDR3 is TGTGCCAGCAGTGATATTTACCAAGAGACCCAGTACTTC.

This rearrangement joins TRBV6-1 to TRBJ2-2; TRBD1 or TRBD2 may be the D gene (6 bases each). The V gene's germline CDR1 is MNHNS and CDR2 SASEGT. The CDR3 loop spans 16 amino acids. V was clipped by 3 bases and J by 5 bases, with 16 bases between them. CDR3 in amino acids: CASSELGQGRTGELFF. The CDR3 nucleotides read TGTGCCAGCAGTGAGCTCGGTCAGGGGAGGACCGGGGAGCTGTTTTTT.

This clone has just a few counts. This chain links TRBV7-2 with TRBJ1-4; unclear D gene. CDR1 is SGHTA, CDR2 FQGNSA, per germline. Trimming removed 0 bases at V and 0 bases at J, with 14 bases between. CDR3 size: 18 residues. The CDR3 protein is CASSLAPGEHATNEKLFF. Here the CDR3 DNA reads TGTGCCAGCAGCTTAGCCCCCGGCGAGCACGCAACTAATGAAAAACTGTTTTTT.

This chain links TRBV6-1 with TRBJ2-7, with TRBD1 matching over 9 bases. The CDR3 sequence is 13 residues long. Germline V gene data show CDR1 as MNHNS and CDR2 as SASEGT. Unmatched junction bases numbered 4, after V lost 6 bases and J lost 4 bases. The CDR3 sequence is CASRPGQGYEQYF. DNA for the CDR3: TGTGCCAGCAGGCCGGGACAGGGTTACGAGCAGTACTTC.

With respect to this clone: The sample holds other DNA sequences that translate to the same CDR3. The chain uses TRBV5-4 and TRBJ2-7, with 11 bases lining up with TRBD2. CDR3 length equals 14 residues. V was pared by 4 bases and J by 4 bases, with 4 bases of the junction left unmatched. Germline assignment: CDR1 SGHNT and CDR2 YYREEE (reference sequence). CDR3 sequence: CASSPGTSGYEQYF. The CDR3 DNA reads TGTGCCAGCAGCCCAGGGACTAGCGGTTACGAGCAGTACTTC.

This clone appeared a few times. V gene TRBV25-1 combines with J gene TRBJ2-5; D is possibly TRBD1 (6 bases). Between the trimmed V and J ends, which lost 3 bases and 5 bases, there was a span of 10 bases. Germline V CDR1 and CDR2: MGHDK, SYGVNS. The CDR3 is made up of 13 amino acids. The CDR3 is CASSDRGRETQYF. CDR3 DNA sequence: TGTGCCAGCAGTGACAGGGGTAGGGAGACCCAGTACTTC.

This sequence joins TRBV11-1 and TRBJ2-7; 10 bases are shared with TRBD1. The CDR3 sequence is 15 residues long. V was clipped by 4 bases and J by 2 bases; unmatched bases: 5. Germline lookup yields CDR1 SGHAT and CDR2 FQDESV (reference sequence). CDR3 sequence (DNA): TGTGCCAGCAGCTCATATGGGACAGGGGCCTACGAGCAGTACTTC. Translating gives CASSSYGTGAYEQYF.

This clone was seen only a few times. The chain recombines TRBV27 with TRBJ2-2; 7 positions match TRBD1. The junction had 8 bases not matched to a gene; V was cut back by 3 bases and J by 4 bases. The CDR3 spans 16 residues. The germline gives CDR1 MNHEY, CDR2 SMNVEV (reference sequence). CDR3 sequence: CASSLRGRVGTGELFF. The CDR3 bases are TGTGCCAGCAGTTTGAGGGGGCGAGTAGGCACCGGGGAGCTGTTTTTT.

This clone came up a few times. This chain connects TRBV4-2 to TRBJ2-7; 11 bases match TRBD2. V lost 5 bases and J lost 4; bases outside the gene matches: 13. The length of the CDR3 is 17 residues. From germline, CDR1 is LGHNA and CDR2 YNFKEQ. The CDR3 sequence: CASSLALSGRAGYEQYF. The CDR3 nucleotides are TGTGCCAGCAGCTTAGCACTTAGCGGGAGGGCCGGATACGAGCAGTACTTC.

This clone was seen a handful of times. The chain employs TRBV25-1 and TRBJ2-2, with D hard to call. In germline, CDR1 is MGHDK, CDR2 SYGVNS. The CDR3 contains 14 residues. V gave up 5 bases and J gave up 1 base, with 8 bases separating them. CDR3 nucleotide sequence: TGTGCCAGCAGTCTGACACTGAACACCGGGGAGCTGTTTTTT. Translating it yields CASSLTLNTGELFF.